Below are 11 T cell receptor beta chains sequenced from a single sample in a study of T cell responses to AZD1222 COVID-19 vaccine. Produced via immunoSEQ multiplex PCR; TCRdb's table is partial and in-frame only. The sample has about 100,000 clones, 80% to 95% seen once. The sample was peripheral blood, taken on day 0 of AZD1222 vaccination. These receptors were taken from an adult in good health.

The genes are TRBV7-9 and TRBJ2-5, with D possibly TRBD1 on 7 matching bases. Trimming took off 5 bases at V and 4 bases at J, with 26 bases between the two ends. Germline CDR1 and CDR2: SEHNR and FQNEAQ (reference sequence). The CDR3 has 18 amino acids. In nucleotides, the CDR3 is TGTGCCAGCAGCCTACCTCACGAGGGGGCGGAGGGAGTAGAGACCCAGTACTTC. This sequence encodes CASSLPHEGAEGVETQYF. Based on the CDR3 plus reference TRBV7-9 and TRBJ2-5, the full variable domain is DTGVSQNPRHKITKRGQNVTFRCDPISEHNRLYWYRQTLGQGPEFLTYFQNEAQLEKSRLLSDRFSAERPKGSFSTLEIQRTEQGDSAMYLCASSLPHEGAEGVETQYFGPGTRLLVL.

This clone was counted between two and nine times. The rearrangement joins TRBV12-3 or TRBV12-4 to TRBJ2-7; no reliable D call. This CDR3 is 12 amino acids long. Trimming stripped 2 bases from V and 3 bases from J, with 5 bases between. The CDR3 sequence: CASSLFRYEQYF. CDR3 coding DNA: TGTGCCAGCAGTTTATTCCGCTACGAGCAGTACTTC.

Regarding this clone: Different DNA sequences within this sample yield the same CDR3. V gene TRBV9 combines with J gene TRBJ1-6; D is unclear. The V end was cut by 0 bases, the J end by 7 bases, with 5 bases between. The CDR3 spans 13 residues. The germline V gene has CDR1 SGDLS and CDR2 YYNGEE. CDR3 sequence (DNA): TGTGCCAGCAGCGTAGCCCTGAATTCACCCCTCCACTTT. Its protein is CASSVALNSPLHF.

The chain is built from TRBV5-1 and TRBJ2-1; D may match TRBD1 or TRBD2 (5 bases each). CDR1 is SGHRS and CDR2 is YFSETQ in the germline V gene. This CDR3 region has 15 residues. V was clipped by 4 bases and J by 0 bases, with 11 bases between them. The CDR3 sequence is CASSRDHTSYNEQFF. The DNA of the CDR3 is TGCGCCAGCAGCCGGGACCATACCTCCTACAATGAGCAGTTCTTC.

J is TRBJ1-1 and V is TRBV30, with 8 nucleotides matching TRBD1. The ends lost 5 bases at V and 4 bases at J; junction bases unmatched: 9. CDR1 is GTSNPN and CDR2 is SVGIG in the germline V gene (reference sequence). The CDR3 length is 14 residues. The CDR3 DNA reads as TGTGCCTGGCACGGACAGGGTTGGGGCACTGAAGCTTTCTTT. Protein sequence: CAWHGQGWGTEAFF.

The genes are TRBV19 and TRBJ1-1; no reliable D call. Germline assignment: CDR1 LNHDA and CDR2 SQIVND (reference sequence). The CDR3 loop spans 13 amino acids. Trimming took off 8 bases at V and 3 bases at J, with 13 bases between the two ends. CDR3 sequence (DNA): TGTGCCAGTGCAATCGGCACGGACACTGAAGCTTTCTTT. Amino acids: CASAIGTDTEAFF.

This clone was counted a few times. J is TRBJ2-6 and V is TRBV2, with TRBD1 matching 9 bases. V dropped 8 bases and J dropped 12; count of bases not matched to a gene: 11. Germline V gene sequence: CDR1 SNHLY, CDR2 FYNNEI. The CDR3 is made up of 14 amino acids. Here the CDR3 DNA reads TGTGCCAGCGAGCCGGGACAGGGATTCGGCGTCCTGACTTTC. This translates into CASEPGQGFGVLTF.

The V and J genes are TRBV27 and TRBJ2-7, with 8 bases matching TRBD1. This CDR3 is 14 amino acids long. The ends lost 2 bases at V and 5 bases at J; junction bases unmatched: 5. Germline V gene data show CDR1 as MNHEY and CDR2 as SMNVEV (reference sequence). The CDR3 nucleotides are TGTGCCAGCAGTTTACAGGGGGCAGGGAACGAGCAGTACTTC. Translating gives CASSLQGAGNEQYF.

The rearrangement joins TRBV6-1 to TRBJ1-5, with D perhaps TRBD1 (5 bases). The CDR3 contains 15 residues. CDR1 is MNHNS and CDR2 is SASEGT in the germline V gene. V was pared by 2 bases and J by 6 bases, with 14 bases between. Here the CDR3 reads CASSEPGNLGQPQHF. CDR3 DNA: TGTGCCAGCAGTGAACCAGGGAATTTAGGTCAGCCCCAGCATTTT.

This clone was observed a few times. The chain carries TRBV29-1 and TRBJ2-5; D gene uncertain. Germline CDR1 SQVTM, CDR2 ANQGSEA. The CDR3 has 11 residues. Deletions cut 5 bases from V and 4 bases from J, with 8 bases between. CDR3 DNA sequence: TGCAGCGTTACCTCAGGAGAGACCCAGTACTTC. Its protein is CSVTSGETQYF.

The chain links TRBV27 to TRBJ2-3; 15 bases are a match to TRBD2. This CDR3 comprises 15 residues. CDR1 is MNHEY, CDR2 SMNVEV, per germline (reference sequence). Trimming removed 5 bases from V and 9 bases from J; junction bases left unmatched: 6. The CDR3 sequence is CASSVGLAGGGTQYF. For the CDR3, the DNA is TGTGCCAGCAGTGTGGGACTAGCGGGAGGAGGGACGCAGTATTTT.